Reported below is one T cell receptor (beta chain). The antigen is undetermined. This specimen comes from a study of CD8+CD57+ T cells in acquired aplastic anemia. Study summary: Sorted CD4+ and CD8+ cells gave an average of 3.2 ug of DNA. Whole-study findings and limits: Patients and controls were not found to differ significantly in CD8+ Simpson's diversity. Patients and controls were found to share 25 to 35 CD8+ CDR3 sequences.

Germline V gene lookup returns CDR1 LNHDA and CDR2 SQIVND (reference sequence). This CDR3 has 15 residues. The junction had 9 bases not matched to a gene; V was cut back by 6 bases and J by 4 bases. Genomic DNA, serving as template, underwent TCR beta VDJ and CDR3 profiling. MiXCR, run by TCRdb on the reads, gives a single entry per CDR3 protein. The sample consists of around 150,000 distinct CDR3 sequences, about 50% of them appearing once. Only patients with CD8+CD57+ cell expansion on flow cytometry were chosen for sequencing. This TCR was recovered from a human donor with aplastic anemia. Sequencing was performed on sorted CD4+, CD8+, or CD8+CD57+ T cells (not recorded which) from PBMCs. The rearrangement links TRBV19 to TRBJ2-1, with TRBD1 identical over 7 bases. The CDR3 is CASSQTGTDYNEQFF. CDR3 bases: TGTGCCAGTAGCCAGACCGGGACAGATTACAATGAGCAGTTCTTC. Full variable domain (rest looked up from reference TRBV19 and TRBJ2-1): DGGITQSPKYLFRKEGQNVTLSCEQNLNHDAMYWYRQDPGQGLRLIYYSQIVNDFQKGDIAEGYSVSREKKESFPLTVTSAQKNPTAFYLCASSQTGTDYNEQFFGPGTRLTVL.